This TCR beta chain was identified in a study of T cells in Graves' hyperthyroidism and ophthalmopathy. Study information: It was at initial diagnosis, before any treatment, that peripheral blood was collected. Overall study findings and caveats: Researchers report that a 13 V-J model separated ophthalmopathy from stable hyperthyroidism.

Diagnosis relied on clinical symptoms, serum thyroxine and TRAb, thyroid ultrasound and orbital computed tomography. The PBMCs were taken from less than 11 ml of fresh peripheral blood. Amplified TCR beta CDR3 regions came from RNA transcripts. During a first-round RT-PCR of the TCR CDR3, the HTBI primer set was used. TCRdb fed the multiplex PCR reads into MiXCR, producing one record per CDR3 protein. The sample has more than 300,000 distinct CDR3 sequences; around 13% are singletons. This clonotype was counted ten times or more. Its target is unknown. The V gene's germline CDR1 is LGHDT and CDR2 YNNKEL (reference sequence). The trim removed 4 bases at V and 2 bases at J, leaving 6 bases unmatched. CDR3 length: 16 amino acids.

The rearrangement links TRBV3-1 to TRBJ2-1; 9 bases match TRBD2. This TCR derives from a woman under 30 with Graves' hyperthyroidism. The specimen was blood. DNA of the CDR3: TGTGCCAGCAGCCCCTTCCGGACTAGCGCCTACAATGAGCAGTTCTTC. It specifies CASSPFRTSAYNEQFF.